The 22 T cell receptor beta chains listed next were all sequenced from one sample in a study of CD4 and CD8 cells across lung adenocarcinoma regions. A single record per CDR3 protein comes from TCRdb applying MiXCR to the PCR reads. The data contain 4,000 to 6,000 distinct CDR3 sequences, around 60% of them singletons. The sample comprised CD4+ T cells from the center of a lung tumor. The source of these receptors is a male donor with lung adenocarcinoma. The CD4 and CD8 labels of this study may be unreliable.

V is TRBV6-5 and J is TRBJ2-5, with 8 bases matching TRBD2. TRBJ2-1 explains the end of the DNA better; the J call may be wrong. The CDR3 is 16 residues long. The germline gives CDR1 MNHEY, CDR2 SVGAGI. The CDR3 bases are TGTGCCAGCAGTTACTCGAGCGGGAGACCTCCCAATGAGCAGTTCTTC. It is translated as CASSYSSGRPPNEQFF.

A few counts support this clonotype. The chain's CDR3 is CASSLMDRGRGGYGYTF. In DNA form, the CDR3 reads TGTGCCAGCAGCTTAATGGACAGAGGACGAGGGGGGTATGGCTACACCTTC. V and J are TRBV7-3 and TRBJ1-2; maybe TRBD1 (6 bases). The V end lost 1 base, the J end lost 5 bases, and 20 bases lay between the germline ends. The CDR3 is 17 residues long. CDR1 and CDR2 from the germline V gene are SGHTA and FQGTGA.

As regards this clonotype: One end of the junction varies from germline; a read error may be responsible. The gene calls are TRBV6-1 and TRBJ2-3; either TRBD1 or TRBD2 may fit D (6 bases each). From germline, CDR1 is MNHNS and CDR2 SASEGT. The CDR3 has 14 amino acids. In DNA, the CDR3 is TGTGCGGGCAGTGGGGGGCGCGACCAAGATACGCAGTATTTC. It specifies CAGSGGRDQDTQYF.

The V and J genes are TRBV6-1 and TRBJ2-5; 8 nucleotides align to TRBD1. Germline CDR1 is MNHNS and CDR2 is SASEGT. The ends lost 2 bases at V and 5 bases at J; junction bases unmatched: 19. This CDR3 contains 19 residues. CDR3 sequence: CASSESFSLGTGRHETQYF. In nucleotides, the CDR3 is TGTGCCAGCAGTGAAAGTTTTTCTCTCGGGACAGGCCGGCATGAGACCCAGTACTTC.

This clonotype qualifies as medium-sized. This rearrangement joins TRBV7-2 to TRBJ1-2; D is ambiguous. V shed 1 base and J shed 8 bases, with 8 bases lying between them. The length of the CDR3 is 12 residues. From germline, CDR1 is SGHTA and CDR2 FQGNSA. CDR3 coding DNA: TGTGCCAGCAGCTTAGGGGTATTCGGCTACACCTTC. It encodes CASSLGVFGYTF.

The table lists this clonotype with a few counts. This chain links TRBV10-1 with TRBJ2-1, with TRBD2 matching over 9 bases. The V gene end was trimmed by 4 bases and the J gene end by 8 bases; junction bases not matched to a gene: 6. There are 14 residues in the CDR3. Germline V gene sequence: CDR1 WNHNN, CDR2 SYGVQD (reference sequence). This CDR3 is CASSVSGSRDEQFF. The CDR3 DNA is TGCGCCAGCAGTGTTAGCGGGAGCCGCGATGAGCAGTTCTTC.

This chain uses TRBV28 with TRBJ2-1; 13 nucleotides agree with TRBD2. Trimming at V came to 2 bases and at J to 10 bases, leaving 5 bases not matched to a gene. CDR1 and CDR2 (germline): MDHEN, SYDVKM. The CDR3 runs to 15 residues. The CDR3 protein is CASSLRLAGGGEQFF. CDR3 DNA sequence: TGTGCCAGCAGTTTACGACTAGCGGGAGGAGGGGAGCAGTTCTTC.

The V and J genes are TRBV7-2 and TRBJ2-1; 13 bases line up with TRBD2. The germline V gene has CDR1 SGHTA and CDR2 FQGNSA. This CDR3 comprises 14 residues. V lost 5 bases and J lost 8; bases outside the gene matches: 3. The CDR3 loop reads CASSQTSGRYEQFF. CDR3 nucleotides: TGTGCCAGCAGCCAGACTAGCGGGAGGTATGAGCAGTTCTTC.

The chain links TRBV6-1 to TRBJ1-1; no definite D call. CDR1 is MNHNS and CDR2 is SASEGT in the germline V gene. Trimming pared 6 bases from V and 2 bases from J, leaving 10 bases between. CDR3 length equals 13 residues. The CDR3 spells CASSSDINTEAFF. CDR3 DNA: TGTGCCAGCAGCTCCGACATCAACACTGAAGCTTTCTTT.

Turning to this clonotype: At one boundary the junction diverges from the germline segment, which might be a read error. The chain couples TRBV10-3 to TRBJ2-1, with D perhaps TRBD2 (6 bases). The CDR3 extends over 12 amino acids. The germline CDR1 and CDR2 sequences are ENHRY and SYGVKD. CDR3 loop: CASSESGSEQFF. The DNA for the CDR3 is TGTGCCAGCAGTGAGTCCGGGAGTGAGCAGTTCTTC.

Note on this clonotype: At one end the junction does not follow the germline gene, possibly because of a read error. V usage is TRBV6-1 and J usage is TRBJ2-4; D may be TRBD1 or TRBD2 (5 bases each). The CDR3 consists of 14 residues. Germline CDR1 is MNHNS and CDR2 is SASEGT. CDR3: CASSGQAGPDTQYF. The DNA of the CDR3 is TGTGCCAGCTCGGGGCAGGCCGGCCCAGACACTCAGTACTTT.

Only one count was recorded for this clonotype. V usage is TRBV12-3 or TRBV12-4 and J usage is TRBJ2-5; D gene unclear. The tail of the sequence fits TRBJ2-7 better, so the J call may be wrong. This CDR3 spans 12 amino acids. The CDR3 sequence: CASSSRVGEQYF. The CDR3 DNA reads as TGTGCCAGCAGTTCTAGGGTCGGCGAGCAGTACTTC.

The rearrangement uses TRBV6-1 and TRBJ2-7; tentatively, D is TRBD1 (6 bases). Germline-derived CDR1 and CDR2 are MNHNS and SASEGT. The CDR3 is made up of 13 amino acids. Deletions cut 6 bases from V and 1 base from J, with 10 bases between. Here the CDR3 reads CASSNRDSYEQYF. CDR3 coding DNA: TGTGCCAGCAGCAACAGGGATTCCTACGAGCAGTACTTC.

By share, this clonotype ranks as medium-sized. The CDR3 here is CASSYSLPGGAGDEQFF. In DNA, the CDR3 is TGTGCCAGCAGTTACTCCCTACCCGGAGGCGCTGGGGATGAGCAGTTCTTC. The rearrangement uses TRBV6-2 or TRBV6-3 and TRBJ2-1; tentative D call: TRBD2 (5 bases). The V end lost 0 bases, the J end lost 8 bases, and 20 bases lay between the germline ends. CDR3 length equals 17 residues. From germline, CDR1 is MNHEY and CDR2 SVGEGT.

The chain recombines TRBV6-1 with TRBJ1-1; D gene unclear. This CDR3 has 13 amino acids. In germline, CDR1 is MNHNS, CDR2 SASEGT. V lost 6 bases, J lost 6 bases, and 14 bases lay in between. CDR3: CASRKVESPEAFF. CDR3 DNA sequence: TGTGCCAGCAGGAAAGTAGAATCCCCTGAAGCTTTCTTT.

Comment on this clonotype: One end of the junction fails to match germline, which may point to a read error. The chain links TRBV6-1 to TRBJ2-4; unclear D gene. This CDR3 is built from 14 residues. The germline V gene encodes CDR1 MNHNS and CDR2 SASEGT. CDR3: CASRGQAGKNIQYF. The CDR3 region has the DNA TGTGCCAGCAGGGGTCAGGCAGGCAAAAATATTCAGTACTTT.

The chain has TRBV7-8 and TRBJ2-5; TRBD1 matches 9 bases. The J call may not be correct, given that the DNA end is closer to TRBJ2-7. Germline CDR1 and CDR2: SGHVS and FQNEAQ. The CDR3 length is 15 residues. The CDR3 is CASSSGTGRMGEQYF. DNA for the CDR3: TGTGCCAGCAGTTCCGGGACAGGGAGGATGGGCGAGCAGTACTTC.

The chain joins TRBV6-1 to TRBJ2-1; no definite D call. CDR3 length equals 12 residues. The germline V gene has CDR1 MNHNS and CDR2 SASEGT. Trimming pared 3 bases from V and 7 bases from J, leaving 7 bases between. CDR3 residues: CASSDLGNEQFF. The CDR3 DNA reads TGTGCCAGCAGTGATTTGGGGAATGAGCAGTTCTTC.

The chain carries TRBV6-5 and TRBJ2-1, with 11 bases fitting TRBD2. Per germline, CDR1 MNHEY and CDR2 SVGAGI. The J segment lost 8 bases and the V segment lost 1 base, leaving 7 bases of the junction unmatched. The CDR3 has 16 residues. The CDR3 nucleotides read TGTGCCAGCAGTTACTTCGGGACTAGCGGCTCCCATGAGCAGTTCTTC. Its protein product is CASSYFGTSGSHEQFF.

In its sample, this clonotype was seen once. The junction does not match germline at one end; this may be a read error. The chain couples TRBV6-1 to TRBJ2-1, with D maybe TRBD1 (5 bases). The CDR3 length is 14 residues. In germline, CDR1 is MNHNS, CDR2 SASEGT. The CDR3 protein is CASQGSANHGELFF. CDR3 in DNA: TGTGCCAGCCAGGGCAGCGCGAACCACGGTGAGCTGTTCTTT.

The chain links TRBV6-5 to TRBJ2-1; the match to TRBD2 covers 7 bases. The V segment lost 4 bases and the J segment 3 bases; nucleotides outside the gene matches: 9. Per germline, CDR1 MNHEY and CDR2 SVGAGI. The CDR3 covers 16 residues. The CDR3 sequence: CASSSLSSGRYNEQFF. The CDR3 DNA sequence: TGTGCCAGCAGTTCACTGTCTAGCGGACGCTACAATGAGCAGTTCTTC.

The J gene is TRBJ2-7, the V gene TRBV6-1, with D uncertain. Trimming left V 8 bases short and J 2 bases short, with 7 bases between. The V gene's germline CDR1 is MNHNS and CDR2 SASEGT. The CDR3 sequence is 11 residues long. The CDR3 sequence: CASGLAYEQYF. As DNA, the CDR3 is TGTGCCAGCGGCTTAGCCTACGAGCAGTACTTC.